The sequence of this T cell receptor beta chain was determined in a study of cytomegalovirus exposure and HLA in healthy donors. Turning to the study itself: Genotyping of 400 or so donors showed that about 79% belonged to the Caucasian-associated ancestry cluster.

The PCR used 60 Vbeta and 13 Jbeta primers. The table came from immunoSEQ multiplex PCR; TCRdb's copy has only in-frame clones and leaves some out. The sample consists of 200,000 to 250,000 clones, 85% to 90% of them appearing once. V dropped 5 bases and J dropped 4; count of bases not matched to a gene: 9. The CDR3 runs 17 residues. The germline V gene encodes CDR1 SGHRS and CDR2 YFSETQ. The source material was PBMCs. The TCR was taken from a young woman in good health and CMV-seronegative. The chain couples TRBV5-1 to TRBJ2-1; 13 positions agree with TRBD2. The CDR3 spells CASRLSGTSGVYNEQFF. CDR3 DNA sequence: TGCGCCAGCAGACTCTCCGGGACTAGCGGGGTTTACAATGAGCAGTTCTTC.